This T cell receptor beta chain was sequenced for a study of neurological immune-mediated disorders. Using its own MiXCR run on the 5' RACE reads, TCRdb lists one record per CDR3 protein. The sample holds 70,000 or so distinct CDR3 sequences; about 3% are singletons and the top ten take about 5%. At least ten counts were recorded for this clonotype. Antigen: not known. V was clipped by 3 bases and J by 5 bases; unmatched bases: 11. Germline V gene sequence: CDR1 ENHRY, CDR2 SYGVKD. The CDR3 length is 16 residues. Overall study results and limits: The multiple sclerosis repertoire cluster showed no association with any clinical or MRI feature. The authors stated that larger cohorts are needed.

Sequenced: PBMCs. This TCR was recovered from a woman between 45 and 60 years old with multiple sclerosis. The chain couples TRBV10-3 to TRBJ2-3; 7 bases are a match to TRBD2. CDR3 region: CAISDPRSGNIDTQYF. CDR3 coding DNA: TGTGCCATCAGTGACCCCCGGAGCGGGAATATAGATACGCAGTATTTT.